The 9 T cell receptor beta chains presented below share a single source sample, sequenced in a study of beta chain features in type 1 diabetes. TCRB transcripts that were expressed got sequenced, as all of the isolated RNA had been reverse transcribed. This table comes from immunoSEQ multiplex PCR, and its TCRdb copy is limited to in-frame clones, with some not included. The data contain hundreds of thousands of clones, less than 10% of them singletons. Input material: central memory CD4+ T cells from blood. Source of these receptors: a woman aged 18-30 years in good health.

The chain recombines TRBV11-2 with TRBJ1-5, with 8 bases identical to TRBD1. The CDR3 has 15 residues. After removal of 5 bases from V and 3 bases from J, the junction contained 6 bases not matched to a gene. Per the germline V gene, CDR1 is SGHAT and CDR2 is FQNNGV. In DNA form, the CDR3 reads TGTGCCAGCAGCCCTCAGGGGGCGCACAATCAGCCCCAGCATTTT. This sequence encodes CASSPQGAHNQPQHF.

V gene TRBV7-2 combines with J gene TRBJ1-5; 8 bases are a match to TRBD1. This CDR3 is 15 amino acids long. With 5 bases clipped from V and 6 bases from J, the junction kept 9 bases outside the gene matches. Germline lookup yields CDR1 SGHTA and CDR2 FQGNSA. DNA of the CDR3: TGTGCCAGCAGCCTTGGACAGGGCTTTGGTCAGCCCCAGCATTTT. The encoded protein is CASSLGQGFGQPQHF.

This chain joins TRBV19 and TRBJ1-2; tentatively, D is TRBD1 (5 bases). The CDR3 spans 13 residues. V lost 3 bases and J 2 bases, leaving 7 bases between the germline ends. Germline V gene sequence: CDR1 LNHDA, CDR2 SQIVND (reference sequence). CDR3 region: CASSIWGNYGYTF. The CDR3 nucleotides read TGTGCCAGTAGTATCTGGGGGAACTATGGCTACACCTTC.

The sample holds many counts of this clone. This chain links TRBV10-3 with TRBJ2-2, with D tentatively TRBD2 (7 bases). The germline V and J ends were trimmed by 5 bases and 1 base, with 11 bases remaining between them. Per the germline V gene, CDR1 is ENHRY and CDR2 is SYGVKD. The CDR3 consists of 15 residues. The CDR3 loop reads CAISRGAQNTGELFF. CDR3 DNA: TGTGCCATCAGTCGGGGGGCCCAGAACACCGGGGAGCTGTTTTTT.

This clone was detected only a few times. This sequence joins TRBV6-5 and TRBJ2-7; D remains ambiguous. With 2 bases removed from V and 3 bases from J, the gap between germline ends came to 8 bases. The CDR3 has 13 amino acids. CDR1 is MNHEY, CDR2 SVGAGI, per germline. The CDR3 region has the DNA TGTGCCAGCAGTTACGGCGATAGCTACGAGCAGTACTTC. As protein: CASSYGDSYEQYF.

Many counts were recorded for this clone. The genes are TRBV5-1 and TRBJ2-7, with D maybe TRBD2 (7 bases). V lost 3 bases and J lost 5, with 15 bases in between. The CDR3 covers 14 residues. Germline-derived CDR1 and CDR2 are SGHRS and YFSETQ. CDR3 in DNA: TGCGCCAGCAGCTCCGGGGGGCCGGAGGACGAGCAGTACTTC. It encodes CASSSGGPEDEQYF.

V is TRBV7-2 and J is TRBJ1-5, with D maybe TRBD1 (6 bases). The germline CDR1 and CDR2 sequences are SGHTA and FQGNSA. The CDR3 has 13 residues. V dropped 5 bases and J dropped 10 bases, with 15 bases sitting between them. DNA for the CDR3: TGTGCCAGCAGCACAAAATCAGGGGAACCCCAGCATTTT. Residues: CASSTKSGEPQHF. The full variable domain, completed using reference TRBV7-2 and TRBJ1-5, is GAGVSQSPSNKVTEKGKDVELRCDPISGHTALYWYRQSLGQGLEFLIYFQGNSAPDKSGLPSDRFSAERTGGSVSTLTIQRTQQEDSAVYLCASSTKSGEPQHFGDGTRLSIL.

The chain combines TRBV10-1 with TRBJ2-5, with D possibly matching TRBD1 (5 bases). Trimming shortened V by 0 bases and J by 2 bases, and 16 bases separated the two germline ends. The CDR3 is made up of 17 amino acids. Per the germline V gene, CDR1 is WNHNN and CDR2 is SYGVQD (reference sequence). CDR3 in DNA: TGCGCCAGCAGTGAGTCGGGGCACAGCCCAGTTCAAGAGACCCAGTACTTC. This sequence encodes CASSESGHSPVQETQYF.

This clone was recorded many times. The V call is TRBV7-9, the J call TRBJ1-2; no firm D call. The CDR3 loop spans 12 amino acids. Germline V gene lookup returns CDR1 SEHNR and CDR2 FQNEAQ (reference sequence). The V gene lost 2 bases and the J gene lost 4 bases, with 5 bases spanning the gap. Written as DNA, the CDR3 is TGTGCCAGCAGCTTACCCCGCTATGGCTACACCTTC. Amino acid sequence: CASSLPRYGYTF.